This TCR beta chain is drawn from a study of T cells in Graves' hyperthyroidism and ophthalmopathy. RNA transcripts were the template for amplifying TCR beta CDR3 regions. Initially, a first-round RT-PCR of the TCR CDR3 employed the HTBI primer set. TCRdb ran MiXCR on the multiplex PCR reads and lists one entry per CDR3 protein. The data hold approximately 400,000 distinct CDR3 sequences, with about a fifth observed a single time. At least ten counts were recorded for this clonotype. The antigen remains undetermined. Hyperthyroidism, newly diagnosed and lasting under 2 months, affected patients aged 18 to 65. Between the trimmed V and J ends, which lost 6 bases and 9 bases, there was a span of 24 bases. Germline CDR1 MGHRA, CDR2 YSYEKL. The CDR3 sequence is 15 residues long. Broader study findings: Appearing also in blood were most of the thyroid clonotypes expanded above 0.001.

The sequencing input was blood. This clonotype originated in a woman aged 18 to 35 with Graves' hyperthyroidism. The J gene is TRBJ2-7, the V gene TRBV4-1; D could derive from TRBD1 or TRBD2 (5 bases each). The CDR3 nucleotides are TGCGCCAGCAGTTCTGATTCGGGGCAGGTCGTAGGGCAGTACTTC. Its protein is CASSSDSGQVVGQYF.